The next 25 T cell receptor beta chains were all read from a single sample in a study of Graves' ophthalmopathy and Graves' hyperthyroidism. Transcripts of RNA were the source for amplifying TCR beta CDR3 regions. Following a first-round RT-PCR that used HTBI primers, a second-round multiplex PCR was carried out. Each CDR3 protein gets one entry after TCRdb re-called the multiplex PCR reads with MiXCR. The top ten clones hold 3% to 4% of a sample with hundreds of thousands of distinct CDR3 sequences, just over 40% of them seen once. The specimen sequenced was peripheral blood. Receptors originate from an adult man with Graves' ophthalmopathy.

This clonotype was detected once. One base away lies a much larger clone, so this may be a sequencing read error. The V gene is TRBV7-9, the J gene TRBJ2-7; 7 nucleotides line up with TRBD1. V was clipped by 1 base and J by 0 bases; unmatched bases: 6. The CDR3 extends over 16 amino acids. Germline CDR1 SEHNR, CDR2 FQNEAQ (reference sequence). This chain's CDR3 is CASSLGLGGLSYEQYF. CDR3 DNA: TGTGCCAGCAGCTTAGGTCTAGGGGGCCTCTCCTACGAGCAGTACTTC.

This clonotype was seen many times. The chain uses TRBV24-1 and TRBJ1-2; 8 bases are shared with TRBD1. The CDR3 has 14 residues. The germline CDR1 and CDR2 sequences are KGHDR and SFDVKD. The J segment lost 5 bases and the V segment lost 3 bases, leaving 4 bases of the junction unmatched. The CDR3 DNA reads as TGTGCCACCAGTGATCCAGACAGGGGTTATGGCTACACCTTC. Its translation is CATSDPDRGYGYTF.

V usage is TRBV25-1 and J usage is TRBJ2-5; 11 bases are shared with TRBD2. From germline, CDR1 is MGHDK and CDR2 SYGVNS. CDR3 length: 18 amino acids. Trimming at V came to 1 base and at J to 5 bases, leaving 12 bases not matched to a gene. The DNA of the CDR3 is TGTGCCAGCAGTGAATTTTCTCTAGCGGGGGGCGCGCGGGAGACCCAGTACTTC. Protein: CASSEFSLAGGARETQYF.

This clonotype was seen ten or more times. This rearrangement joins TRBV11-3 to TRBJ2-2; no clear D gene. The CDR3 has 13 residues. Germline-derived CDR1 and CDR2 are SGHNT and YENEEA. Deletions cut 2 bases from V and 6 bases from J, with 7 bases between. In nucleotides, the CDR3 is TGTGCCAGCAGCTTAAACGAAGCCGGGGAGCTGTTTTTT. It codes for CASSLNEAGELFF.

The table lists this clonotype with many counts. The gene calls are TRBV2 and TRBJ2-7, with TRBD2 identical over 7 bases. Germline CDR1 and CDR2: SNHLY and FYNNEI. The CDR3 is 13 residues long. J gave up 2 bases and V 4 bases, and 2 bases lay outside the gene matches. The CDR3 coding sequence is TGTGCCAGCAGTGGGGACTACCCCTACGAGCAGTACTTC. It translates to CASSGDYPYEQYF.

The sample holds many counts of this clonotype. This chain links TRBV24-1 with TRBJ1-5, with no clear D. V shed 2 bases and J shed 2 bases, with 9 bases lying between them. This CDR3 has 15 residues. Germline lookup yields CDR1 KGHDR and CDR2 SFDVKD. The CDR3, as DNA: TGTGCCACCAGTGATTCTGGGATAGGCAATCAGCCCCAGCATTTT. Protein: CATSDSGIGNQPQHF.

This clonotype was recorded a few times. The chain uses TRBV30 and TRBJ1-1; D is possibly TRBD1 (6 bases). Deletions cut 2 bases from V and 2 bases from J, with 9 bases between. This CDR3 comprises 13 residues. Germline assignment: CDR1 GTSNPN and CDR2 SVGIG (reference sequence). The CDR3 nucleotides read TGTGCCTGGAGTACAGGGTACAACACTGAAGCTTTCTTT. It translates to CAWSTGYNTEAFF.

This clonotype was counted many times. The chain carries TRBV5-6 and TRBJ1-1; D call uncertain. Germline-derived CDR1 and CDR2 are SGHDT and YYEEEE. The CDR3 consists of 14 residues. The V end lost 1 base, the J end lost 0 bases, and 7 bases lay between the germline ends. DNA of the CDR3: TGTGCCAGCAGCTTGACATCAATGAACACTGAAGCTTTCTTT. This translates into CASSLTSMNTEAFF.

This clonotype showed up just a few times. The genes are TRBV9 and TRBJ1-2, with 9 bases fitting TRBD1. Trimming cost V 3 bases and J 5 bases; bases outside gene matches: 11. CDR1 is SGDLS and CDR2 is YYNGEE in the germline V gene. The CDR3 has 16 amino acids. The CDR3 DNA follows: TGTGCCAGCAGCGGGAGGAGACAGGGGGAATGGTATGGCTACACCTTC. Its translation is CASSGRRQGEWYGYTF.

Worth noting for this clonotype: It may be a read error: a sequence one base away is much more abundant. Because it lacks the conserved phenylalanine or tryptophan at the end, this CDR3 is likely a read error. The chain recombines TRBV12-5 with TRBJ2-5; the match to TRBD2 covers 9 bases. This CDR3 contains 14 residues. The germline V gene encodes CDR1 LGHNT and CDR2 FRNRAP. The CDR3 sequence: CASSFSGSGETQYL. The CDR3 DNA follows: TGTGCCAGCAGTTTTAGCGGGAGTGGGGAGACCCAGTACCTC.

This chain connects TRBV12-3 or TRBV12-4 to TRBJ2-7; 10 bases are a match to TRBD2. The CDR3 runs to 15 residues. J lost 4 bases, V lost 6 bases, and 9 bases had no gene match. The CDR3 DNA reads TGTGCCAGCAGCTACCAAGCGGGAGGGGTGTACGAGCAGTACTTC. This translates into CASSYQAGGVYEQYF.

This clonotype was seen many times. The chain couples TRBV2 to TRBJ1-5, with 7 bases identical to TRBD1. CDR3 size: 17 residues. Germline CDR1 reads SNHLY; CDR2 reads FYNNEI. V dropped 5 bases and J dropped 3; count of bases not matched to a gene: 13. CDR3 nucleotides: TGTGCCAGCAGTACTTCCGGGACAGCGATACTCAATCAGCCCCAGCATTTT. Its protein is CASSTSGTAILNQPQHF. Looking up the rest from reference TRBV2 and TRBJ1-5 gives the full variable domain: EPEVTQTPSHQVTQMGQEVILRCVPISNHLYFYWYRQILGQKVEFLVSFYNNEISEKSEIFDDQFSVERPDGSNFTLKIRSTKLEDSAMYFCASSTSGTAILNQPQHFGDGTRLSIL.

This chain connects TRBV10-3 to TRBJ1-3, with D uncertain. Germline V lookup: CDR1 ENHRY, CDR2 SYGVKD. Trimming took off 6 bases at V and 0 bases at J, with 24 bases between the two ends. The CDR3 covers 19 residues. The CDR3 loop reads CAISDPTHYRLDSGNTIYF. The CDR3 DNA sequence: TGTGCCATCAGCGACCCCACTCACTACCGGCTGGACTCTGGAAACACCATATATTTT.

This chain links TRBV5-1 with TRBJ2-2; D tentatively reads TRBD1 or TRBD2 (5 bases each). The CDR3 loop spans 12 amino acids. Germline V gives CDR1 SGHRS, CDR2 YFSETQ. V was pared by 7 bases and J by 7 bases, with 11 bases between. The CDR3 region is CASGMGVGELFF. The CDR3 region has the DNA TGCGCCAGCGGCATGGGGGTCGGGGAGCTGTTTTTT.

Of note for this clonotype: Since a much larger clone is just one base distant, this may be a read error. V usage is TRBV19 and J usage is TRBJ1-3; D is unresolved. There are 15 residues in the CDR3. Trimming took 5 bases from V and 2 from J, leaving 13 bases between them. Germline CDR1 is LNHDA and CDR2 is SQIVND (reference sequence). In nucleotides, the CDR3 is TGTGCCAGTAGTGTGGGAGGAACTACTGGAAACACCATATATTTT. This encodes CASSVGGTTGNTIYF.

The CDR3 loop reads CASGSNTIYF. In DNA form, the CDR3 reads TGTGCCAGCGGGAGTAACACCATATATTTT. V gene TRBV25-1 combines with J gene TRBJ1-3; D remains ambiguous. Looked up from germline, CDR1 is MGHDK and CDR2 is SYGVNS. The CDR3 spans 10 residues. With 8 bases removed from V and 7 bases from J, the gap between germline ends came to 6 bases.

The genes are TRBV5-1 and TRBJ2-7; D ambiguous. The CDR3 consists of 13 residues. Trimming pared 3 bases from V and 2 bases from J, leaving 9 bases between. The V gene's germline CDR1 is SGHRS and CDR2 YFSETQ. The CDR3 DNA reads TGCGCCAGCAGCTCTACAGATACCTACGAGCAGTACTTC. Translation: CASSSTDTYEQYF.

In this sample, this clonotype turned up many times. The chain uses TRBV15 and TRBJ2-7; D gene uncertain. The ends were cut back, 0 bases at V and 5 bases at J, with 5 bases in the middle. The germline V gene encodes CDR1 LNHNV and CDR2 YYDKDF (reference sequence). This CDR3 spans 12 amino acids. The CDR3 is CATSRDGHEQYF. The CDR3 region has the DNA TGTGCCACCAGCAGAGACGGCCACGAGCAGTACTTC. Full variable domain (missing parts from reference TRBV15 and TRBJ2-7): DAMVIQNPRYQVTQFGKPVTLSCSQTLNHNVMYWYQQKSSQAPKLLFHYYDKDFNNEADTPDNFQSRRPNTSFCFLDIRSPGLGDTAMYLCATSRDGHEQYFGPGTRLTVT.

In DNA, the CDR3 is TGTGCCAGCTCACCACCACAAGGAAGGTGGGAGCAGTACTTC. It codes for CASSPPQGRWEQYF. The chain combines TRBV18 with TRBJ2-7; D remains unclear. The V end lost 0 bases, the J end lost 7 bases, and 13 bases lay between the germline ends. The CDR3 loop spans 14 amino acids. Germline lookup yields CDR1 KGHSH and CDR2 LQKENI.

With respect to this clonotype: One junction end disagrees with the germline gene, perhaps due to a read error. V is TRBV10-3 and J is TRBJ1-2; D call uncertain. CDR3 size: 12 residues. Germline loops: CDR1 ENHRY, CDR2 SYGVKD. Written as DNA, the CDR3 is TGTGCCACTGGAGCCCTTAACTATGTCTACACCTTC. It translates to CATGALNYVYTF.

The chain has TRBV6-2 or TRBV6-3 and TRBJ1-5, with 8 bases fitting TRBD1. Germline V CDR1 and CDR2: MNHEY, SVGEGT. V lost 6 bases, J lost 0 bases, and 7 bases stayed unmatched. The CDR3 runs 16 residues. The DNA of the CDR3 is TGTGCCAGCAGGTACGACAGGGGCCATAGCAATCAGCCCCAGCATTTT. The encoded protein is CASRYDRGHSNQPQHF.

The chain couples TRBV11-1 to TRBJ1-5; D gene ambiguous. Per the germline V gene, CDR1 is SGHAT and CDR2 is FQDESV (reference sequence). The CDR3 contains 14 residues. V lost 1 base, J lost 11 bases, and 15 bases lay in between. CDR3 in amino acids: CASSLGRIQETQHF. The CDR3 nucleotides are TGTGCCAGCAGCTTAGGGCGGATCCAAGAGACCCAGCATTTT.

This clonotype occurred many times. The V call is TRBV2, the J call TRBJ2-7, with 8 bases lining up with TRBD1. With V trimmed by 7 bases and J by 6 bases, 8 bases remained unmatched. This CDR3 comprises 13 residues. In germline, CDR1 is SNHLY, CDR2 FYNNEI. CDR3 nucleotides: TGTGCCAGCATCGTAGGGACAGGAGGCGAGCAGTACTTC. Encoded protein: CASIVGTGGEQYF. The entire variable domain, with the rest obtained from reference TRBV2 and TRBJ2-7, is as follows: EPEVTQTPSHQVTQMGQEVILRCVPISNHLYFYWYRQILGQKVEFLVSFYNNEISEKSEIFDDQFSVERPDGSNFTLKIRSTKLEDSAMYFCASIVGTGGEQYFGPGTRLTVT.

This clonotype appeared many times. The chain's CDR3 is CASSPRQVSGNTIYF. CDR3 sequence (DNA): TGTGCCAGCAGCCCAAGACAGGTCTCTGGAAACACCATATATTTT. This rearrangement joins TRBV7-9 to TRBJ1-3; TRBD1 is a possible D gene (6 bases). CDR3 length: 15 residues. V lost 5 bases and J lost 0, with 11 bases in between. The germline gives CDR1 SEHNR, CDR2 FQNEAQ (reference sequence). Complete variable domain (other parts from reference TRBV7-9 and TRBJ1-3): DTGVSQNPRHKITKRGQNVTFRCDPISEHNRLYWYRQTLGQGPEFLTYFQNEAQLEKSRLLSDRFSAERPKGSFSTLEIQRTEQGDSAMYLCASSPRQVSGNTIYFGEGSWLTVV.

In the case of this clonotype: A clone one base away is much larger, so this may be a read error. The conserved phenylalanine or tryptophan normally closing the CDR3 is absent here, so this likely arose from a read error. The V call is TRBV19, the J call TRBJ2-7; perhaps TRBD1 as D (6 bases). CDR3 size: 13 residues. Between the trimmed V and J ends, which lost 6 bases and 2 bases, there was a span of 11 bases. The germline gives CDR1 LNHDA, CDR2 SQIVND (reference sequence). CDR3 sequence reads: CASRGAGAYEQYL. The CDR3, as DNA: TGTGCCAGTAGAGGGGCAGGGGCCTACGAGCAGTACCTC.